Sequencing of this T cell receptor (beta chain) was carried out in a study of cytomegalovirus exposure and HLA in healthy donors. Overall study results and limits: Earlier analysis yielded a pattern in which most TCR beta V segments were productive about 87% or about 30% of the time. When analyzed later, a missense DCLRE1C variant was found to be linked to TCR beta V- and J-gene trimming.

Points on this clone: Its antigen remains unknown.

This CDR3 is built from 15 residues. With 5 bases removed from V and 6 bases from J, the gap between germline ends came to 18 bases. The V gene's germline CDR1 is SGHTA and CDR2 FQGTGA. PCR used 60 Vbeta primers and 13 Jbeta primers. TCRdb keeps only in-frame clones here, not all; method: immunoSEQ multiplex PCR. The sample consists of approximately 73,000 clones, about 60% of them appearing once. This TCR derives from a man aged 25-45 years in good health and CMV-seropositive. What was sequenced was PBMCs. The V and J genes are TRBV7-3 and TRBJ2-3; D remains ambiguous. CDR3 in amino acids: CASSPVLSRTDTQYF. For the CDR3, the DNA is TGTGCCAGCAGCCCCGTCTTGTCTAGAACCGATACGCAGTATTTT.